One and the same sample provided the 27 T cell receptor beta chains below, sequenced in a study of blood T cell repertoires in COVID-19. The repertoire was sequenced with immunoSEQ multiplex PCR; TCRdb's copy has only in-frame clones and lacks some. The sample contains about 240,000 clones, approximately 78% of which appear only once. Sequencing used peripheral blood. Every receptor here comes from a woman aged 55-70 years with active or convalescent COVID-19.

The chain employs TRBV19 and TRBJ2-2, with TRBD1 identical over 12 bases. Germline CDR1 LNHDA, CDR2 SQIVND (reference sequence). V gave up 5 bases and J gave up 7 bases; unmatched junction bases: 5. The CDR3 contains 15 residues. CDR3 in amino acids: CASSPGQGAGGELFF. In DNA form, the CDR3 reads TGTGCCAGTAGTCCGGGACAGGGGGCTGGCGGGGAGCTGTTTTTT.

The rearrangement joins TRBV14 to TRBJ1-2; D gene unclear. V lost 1 base and J lost 7, with 10 bases in between. The CDR3 contains 13 residues. The germline gives CDR1 SGHDN, CDR2 FVKESK. The CDR3 nucleotides read TGTGCCAGCAGCCAAGCGCGGGTGTTTGGCTACACCTTC. This codes for CASSQARVFGYTF.

The chain carries TRBV29-1 and TRBJ1-1; no clear D. The CDR3 totals 13 residues. Germline CDR1 is SQVTM and CDR2 is ANQGSEA. V dropped 2 bases and J dropped 1 base, with 8 bases sitting between them. For the CDR3, the DNA is TGCAGCGTTGAAAAGATAGAGAACACTGAAGCTTTCTTT. It encodes CSVEKIENTEAFF.

DNA for the CDR3: TGTGCCAGCAGTTTATCGGTTGCTCGGGTTTCTGAAGCTTTCTTT. Its translation: CASSLSVARVSEAFF. The chain combines TRBV27 with TRBJ1-1, with D hard to call. This CDR3 spans 15 amino acids. The ends were cut back, 0 bases at V and 6 bases at J, with 14 bases in the middle. The germline V gene encodes CDR1 MNHEY and CDR2 SMNVEV (reference sequence).

V gene TRBV7-2 combines with J gene TRBJ2-5; 7 bases match TRBD1. Germline loops: CDR1 SGHTA, CDR2 FQGNSA. Germline trimming cut 5 bases from V and 5 bases from J; bases unmatched to any gene: 8. The length of the CDR3 is 14 residues. DNA of the CDR3: TGTGCCAGCAGCCCCCGACAGGGTTTGGAGACCCAGTACTTC. This translates into CASSPRQGLETQYF.

This clone was seen a single time. V gene TRBV7-2 combines with J gene TRBJ1-6, with no clear D. Germline V gene data show CDR1 as SGHTA and CDR2 as FQGNSA. The CDR3 runs to 14 residues. V was cut by 2 bases and J by 6 bases, with 8 bases left in between. The CDR3, as DNA: TGTGCCAGCAGCTTACATCCGGTTAATTCACCCCTCCACTTT. Encoded protein: CASSLHPVNSPLHF.

V is TRBV6-1 and J is TRBJ1-2, with a possible D match to TRBD1 (6 bases). CDR1 and CDR2 from the germline V gene are MNHNS and SASEGT. Trimming pared 2 bases from V and 4 bases from J, leaving 11 bases between. The CDR3 contains 14 residues. CDR3 DNA sequence: TGTGCCAGCAGTGAATACAGGGAGGGCTATGGCTACACCTTC. This sequence encodes CASSEYREGYGYTF.

This clone was counted once. The chain joins TRBV7-6 to TRBJ2-1; 16 bases are shared with TRBD2. V shed 1 base and J 4 bases; nucleotides not matched to a gene: 10. The CDR3 runs to 20 residues. Germline V CDR1 and CDR2: SGHVS, FNYEAQ. DNA for the CDR3: TGTGCCAGCAGCTTAGAGGTGGGACTAGCGGGGGGGTTCCAATACAATGAGCAGTTCTTC. Translated: CASSLEVGLAGGFQYNEQFF. Full variable domain (rest looked up from reference TRBV7-6 and TRBJ2-1): GAGVSQSPRYKVTKRGQDVALRCDPISGHVSLYWYRQALGQGPEFLTYFNYEAQQDKSGLPNDRFSAERPEGSISTLTIQRTEQRDSAMYRCASSLEVGLAGGFQYNEQFFGPGTRLTVL.

The chain recombines TRBV6-2 or TRBV6-3 with TRBJ2-7; tentatively, D is TRBD2 (5 bases). CDR3 length: 15 residues. The germline V and J ends were trimmed by 2 bases and 4 bases, with 15 bases remaining between them. The V gene's germline CDR1 is MNHEY and CDR2 SVGEGT. The DNA of the CDR3 is TGTGCCAGCAGTTACGTAGAGGGCTGGGGATACGAGCAGTACTTC. Protein sequence: CASSYVEGWGYEQYF.

The rearrangement uses TRBV6-6 and TRBJ1-2; 10 bases fit TRBD1. The trim removed 0 bases at V and 4 bases at J, leaving 2 bases unmatched. Germline CDR1 MNHNY, CDR2 SVGAGI (reference sequence). CDR3 size: 15 residues. CDR3: CASSYSDRGVYGYTF. CDR3 bases: TGTGCCAGCAGTTACTCGGACAGGGGGGTCTATGGCTACACCTTC.

V usage is TRBV27 and J usage is TRBJ1-2; 8 nucleotides line up with TRBD1. Germline values: CDR1 MNHEY, CDR2 SMNVEV (reference sequence). The CDR3 runs 14 residues. Trimming at V came to 5 bases and at J to 5 bases, leaving 7 bases not matched to a gene. CDR3 loop: CASSRTGSFYGYTF. DNA for the CDR3: TGTGCCAGCAGTCGGACAGGGTCCTTTTATGGCTACACCTTC.

To note about this clone: This sample includes further DNA sequences coding for the same CDR3. The rearrangement uses TRBV5-1 and TRBJ2-1, with 8 positions matching TRBD2. The trim removed 4 bases at V and 5 bases at J, leaving 11 bases unmatched. Germline CDR1 reads SGHRS; CDR2 reads YFSETQ. This CDR3 spans 16 amino acids. CDR3: CASSPGGLAGHNEQFF. CDR3 coding DNA: TGCGCCAGCAGCCCGGGCGGGCTAGCGGGCCACAATGAGCAGTTCTTC.

The chain couples TRBV11-2 to TRBJ2-3; 11 bases are a match to TRBD1. This CDR3 comprises 15 residues. The junction had 6 bases not matched to a gene; V was cut back by 5 bases and J by 5 bases. Germline CDR1 reads SGHAT; CDR2 reads FQNNGV. The CDR3, as DNA: TGTGCCAGCAGCCCGGGACAGGGGGGAATAGATACGCAGTATTTT. Translation: CASSPGQGGIDTQYF. Filled out from reference TRBV11-2 and TRBJ2-3, the complete variable domain reads EAGVAQSPRYKIIEKRQSVAFWCNPISGHATLYWYQQILGQGPKLLIQFQNNGVVDDSQLPKDRFSAERLKGVDSTLKIQPAKLEDSAVYLCASSPGQGGIDTQYFGPGTRLTVL.

The chain is built from TRBV11-2 and TRBJ1-6; TRBD1 is a possible D gene (5 bases). Germline CDR1 and CDR2: SGHAT and FQNNGV. Trimming cost V 5 bases and J 2 bases, with 13 bases left between them. The CDR3 is 16 amino acids. DNA for the CDR3: TGTGCCAGCAGCCTAAATGGGGCAGCCTATAATTCACCCCTCCACTTT. This codes for CASSLNGAAYNSPLHF. Full variable domain (rest looked up from reference TRBV11-2 and TRBJ1-6): EAGVAQSPRYKIIEKRQSVAFWCNPISGHATLYWYQQILGQGPKLLIQFQNNGVVDDSQLPKDRFSAERLKGVDSTLKIQPAKLEDSAVYLCASSLNGAAYNSPLHFGNGTRLTVT.

The V call is TRBV10-3, the J call TRBJ1-2; 8 nucleotides align to TRBD1. V shed 3 bases and J 3 bases; nucleotides not matched to a gene: 6. The CDR3 loop spans 15 amino acids. The germline V gene encodes CDR1 ENHRY and CDR2 SYGVKD. In DNA form, the CDR3 reads TGTGCCATCAGTGACCGGCAGGGGGCCTACTATGGCTACACCTTC. It yields the protein CAISDRQGAYYGYTF.

The count of this clone is one. The V call is TRBV7-2, the J call TRBJ1-5; 8 bases fit TRBD1. Germline loops: CDR1 SGHTA, CDR2 FQGNSA. The CDR3 totals 15 residues. V dropped 2 bases and J dropped 2; count of bases not matched to a gene: 2. In DNA form, the CDR3 reads TGTGCCAGCAGCTTACAGGGGGCAGGCAATCAGCCCCAGCATTTT. Amino acids: CASSLQGAGNQPQHF.

The gene calls are TRBV27 and TRBJ1-2; 8 bases are shared with TRBD1. The CDR3 is made up of 15 amino acids. The trim removed 6 bases at V and 4 bases at J, leaving 10 bases unmatched. Looked up from germline, CDR1 is MNHEY and CDR2 is SMNVEV (reference sequence). CDR3 DNA: TGTGCCAGCAGCCTTAGGACAGGGTATCTCTATGGCTACACCTTC. This encodes CASSLRTGYLYGYTF.

This clone was observed a handful of times. The chain links TRBV4-3 to TRBJ1-3, with 8 bases lining up with TRBD1. J gave up 9 bases and V 1 base, and 14 bases lay outside the gene matches. In germline, CDR1 is LGHNA, CDR2 YSLEER. The CDR3 length is 17 residues. The CDR3 sequence is CASSQGGQGVRGGTIYF. CDR3 DNA sequence: TGCGCCAGCAGCCAAGGAGGACAGGGAGTCCGAGGCGGCACCATATATTTT.

The V and J genes are TRBV11-2 and TRBJ2-5; 8 bases agree with TRBD2. The CDR3 contains 14 residues. Germline CDR1 SGHAT, CDR2 FQNNGV. Trimming took 2 bases from V and 5 from J; bases not matched to a gene: 4. The DNA for the CDR3 is TGTGCCAGCAGCTTACCGGGGGGGCGGGAGACCCAGTACTTC. It translates to CASSLPGGRETQYF.

As concerns this clone: The sample contains more than one DNA sequence encoding this CDR3. DNA for the CDR3: TGCAGCGTTGTGGGGCAGGGTTTGCGTGAGCAGTTCTTC. This encodes CSVVGQGLREQFF. The chain is built from TRBV29-1 and TRBJ2-1; possible D gene TRBD1, 5 bases. The CDR3 runs to 13 residues. The germline V and J ends were trimmed by 4 bases and 9 bases, with 16 bases remaining between them. Germline V CDR1 and CDR2: SQVTM, ANQGSEA.

In its sample, this clone was seen a few times. The chain employs TRBV10-3 and TRBJ1-5; perhaps TRBD1 as D (6 bases). The CDR3 contains 13 residues. Germline CDR1 reads ENHRY; CDR2 reads SYGVKD. The ends were cut back, 0 bases at V and 10 bases at J, with 10 bases in the middle. For the CDR3, the DNA is TGTGCCATCAGTGAGTCGAAGGGGGACCCCCAGCATTTT. This gives the protein CAISESKGDPQHF.

The chain joins TRBV7-6 to TRBJ2-1; maybe TRBD1 (6 bases). The germline CDR1 and CDR2 sequences are SGHVS and FNYEAQ. The CDR3 is made up of 16 amino acids. V was clipped by 6 bases and J by 0 bases, with 15 bases between them. The chain's CDR3 is CASSSSTGLSYNEQFF. The CDR3 DNA sequence: TGTGCCAGCAGTTCATCGACAGGCCTCTCCTACAATGAGCAGTTCTTC.

V usage is TRBV6-5 and J usage is TRBJ1-1; no definite D call. CDR1 and CDR2 from the germline V gene are MNHEY and SVGAGI. The CDR3 is 13 residues long. With 5 bases removed from V and 5 bases from J, the gap between germline ends came to 12 bases. The chain's CDR3 is CASSTDRGTEAFF. CDR3 nucleotides: TGTGCCAGCAGTACAGACCGGGGAACTGAAGCTTTCTTT.

The sample holds a few counts of this clone. The rearrangement links TRBV7-8 to TRBJ1-4; D is undetermined. The V and J ends lost 5 bases and 6 bases respectively, with 22 bases between them. Per the germline V gene, CDR1 is SGHVS and CDR2 is FQNEAQ. This CDR3 region has 17 residues. The CDR3 loop is CASSPRIPSIGHEKLFF. CDR3 DNA sequence: TGTGCCAGCAGCCCGAGGATCCCGAGTATAGGCCATGAAAAACTGTTTTTT.

The gene calls are TRBV3-1 (or the pseudogene TRBV3-2) and TRBJ2-1; 7 bases align to TRBD2. V gave up 1 base and J gave up 1 base; unmatched junction bases: 4. In germline, CDR1 is LGHDT, CDR2 YNNKEL (reference sequence). The CDR3 sequence is 16 residues long. CDR3 nucleotides: TGTGCCAGCAGCCAAGGGCTAGCGGATTCCTACAATGAGCAGTTCTTC. Its translation is CASSQGLADSYNEQFF.

The CDR3: CASSKPAGAHTGELFF. In nucleotides, the CDR3 is TGTGCCAGCAGCAAACCGGCAGGGGCCCACACCGGGGAGCTGTTTTTT. The chain has TRBV21-1 and TRBJ2-2; the table's TRBD1 call for D was not verified on the DNA. TRBV21-1 is tagged as a pseudogene. The CDR3 runs to 16 residues.

The chain combines TRBV23-1 with TRBJ1-4, with TRBD1 identical over 7 bases. Being an ORF, TRBV23-1 has a function that is uncertain. CDR3 size: 16 residues. Losses at the gene ends were 6 bases for V and 5 bases for J; bases not matched to a gene: 12. Written as DNA, the CDR3 is TGCGCCAGCAGCCCCTCGGAGGGACAGCTAAATGAAAAACTGTTTTTT. Translated: CASSPSEGQLNEKLFF.